This T cell receptor (beta chain) was sequenced for a study of cytomegalovirus exposure and HLA in healthy donors. In this sample, this clone turned up many times. Germline V gene lookup returns CDR1 MNHEY and CDR2 SMNVEV (reference sequence). V lost 5 bases, J lost 7 bases, and 8 bases stayed unmatched. The CDR3 covers 14 residues. Profiling relied on immunoSEQ multiplex PCR, and the TCRdb table lists in-frame clones only, not all of them. The sample lists 150,000 to 200,000 clones, around 83% seen once, with around 15% in the top ten. Input material: PBMCs. The V call is TRBV27, the J call TRBJ1-2, with 9 positions matching TRBD1. The clonotype was recovered from a woman aged 25 to 39 in good health and CMV-seropositive. Here the CDR3 reads CASSQTGGSGGYTF. The CDR3 bases are TGTGCCAGCAGTCAAACAGGGGGCTCAGGTGGCTACACCTTC.